This T cell receptor beta chain was retrieved from a study of tumor-infiltrating lymphocytes in localized non-small cell lung cancer. Looking at the study overall: Patients included smokers and never-smokers with various histologies, some sampled after neoadjuvant chemotherapy.

Some clones are missing from TCRdb's copy, which holds only in-frame ones; the method was immunoSEQ multiplex PCR. Counted here are around 1,500 clones, 85% occurring once; the ten biggest clones make up around 7.2%. Study results and caveats: T-cell fraction did not differ between immunotypes IM1 and IM2. Higher tumor T cell infiltration than in uninvolved lung was supported by TCRbeta sequencing. TCR sequencing covered a subset of patients with enough tissue.

This clone was counted a few times. No antigen is known for it. Germline-derived CDR1 and CDR2 are SGHDN and FVKESK. Trimming took off 5 bases at V and 0 bases at J, with 14 bases between the two ends. The CDR3 extends over 16 amino acids. The sequenced sample consisted of lung tumor tissue. The chain combines TRBV14 with TRBJ2-4; a possible D gene is TRBD1 (6 bases). The sequence was obtained from a human donor with non-small cell lung cancer. The CDR3 region has the DNA TGTGCCAGCAGCTTTTCGACAGGACTAGCCAAAAACATTCAGTACTTC. Amino acids: CASSFSTGLAKNIQYF. The full variable domain, completed using reference TRBV14 and TRBJ2-4, is EAGVTQFPSHSVIEKGQTVTLRCDPISGHDNLYWYRRVMGKEIKFLLHFVKESKQDESGMPNNRFLAERTGGTYSTLKVQPAELEDSGVYFCASSFSTGLAKNIQYFGAGTRLSVL.